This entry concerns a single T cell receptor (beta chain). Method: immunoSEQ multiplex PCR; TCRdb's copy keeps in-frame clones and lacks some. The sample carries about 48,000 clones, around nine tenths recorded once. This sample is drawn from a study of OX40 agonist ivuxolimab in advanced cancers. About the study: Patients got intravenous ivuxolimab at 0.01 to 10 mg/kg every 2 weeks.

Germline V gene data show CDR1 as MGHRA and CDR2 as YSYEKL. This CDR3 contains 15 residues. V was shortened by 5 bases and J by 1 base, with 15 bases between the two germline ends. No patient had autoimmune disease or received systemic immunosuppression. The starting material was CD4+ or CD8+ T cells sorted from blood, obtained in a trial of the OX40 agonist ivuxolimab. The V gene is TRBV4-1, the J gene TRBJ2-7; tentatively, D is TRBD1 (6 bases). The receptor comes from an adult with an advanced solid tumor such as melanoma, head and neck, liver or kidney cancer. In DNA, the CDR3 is TGCGCCAGCAGCACCAGGGGTTTAGGATCCTACGAGCAGTACTTC. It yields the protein CASSTRGLGSYEQYF.